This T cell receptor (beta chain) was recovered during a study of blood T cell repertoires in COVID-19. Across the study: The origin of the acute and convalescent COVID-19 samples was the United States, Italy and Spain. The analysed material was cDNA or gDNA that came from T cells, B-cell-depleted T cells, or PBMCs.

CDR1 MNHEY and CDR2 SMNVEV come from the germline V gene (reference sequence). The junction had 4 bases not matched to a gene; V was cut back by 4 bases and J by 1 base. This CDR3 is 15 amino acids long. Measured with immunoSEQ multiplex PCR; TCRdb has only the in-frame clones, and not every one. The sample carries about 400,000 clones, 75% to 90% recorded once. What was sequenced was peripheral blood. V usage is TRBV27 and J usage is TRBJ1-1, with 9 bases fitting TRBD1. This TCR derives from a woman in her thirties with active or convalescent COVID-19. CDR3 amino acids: CASSWTGVGNTEAFF. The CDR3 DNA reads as TGTGCCAGCAGTTGGACAGGGGTGGGGAACACTGAAGCTTTCTTT.